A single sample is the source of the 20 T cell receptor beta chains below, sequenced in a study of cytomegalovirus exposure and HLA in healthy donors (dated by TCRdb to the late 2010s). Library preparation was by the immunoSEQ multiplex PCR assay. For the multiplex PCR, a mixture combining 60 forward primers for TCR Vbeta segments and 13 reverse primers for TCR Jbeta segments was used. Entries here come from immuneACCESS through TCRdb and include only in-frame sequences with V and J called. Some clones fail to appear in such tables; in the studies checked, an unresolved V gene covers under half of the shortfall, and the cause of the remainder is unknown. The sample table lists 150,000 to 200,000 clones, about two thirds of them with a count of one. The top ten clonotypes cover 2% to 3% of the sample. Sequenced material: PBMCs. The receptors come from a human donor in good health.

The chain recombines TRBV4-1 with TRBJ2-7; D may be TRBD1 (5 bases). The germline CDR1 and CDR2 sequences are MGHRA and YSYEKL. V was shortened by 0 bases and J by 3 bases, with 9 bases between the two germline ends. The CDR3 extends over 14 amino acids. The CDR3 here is CASSQDWGSYEQYF. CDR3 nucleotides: TGCGCCAGCAGCCAAGATTGGGGCAGCTACGAGCAGTACTTC.

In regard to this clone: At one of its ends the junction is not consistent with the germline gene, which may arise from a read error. The CDR3 protein is CASSLVGTAQNTGELFF. DNA of the CDR3: TGTGCTAGCAGCTTAGTGGGGACAGCACAAAACACCGGGGAGCTGTTTTTT. The genes are TRBV7-7 and TRBJ2-2, with 7 positions matching TRBD1. The CDR3 totals 17 residues. The germline V gene has CDR1 SSHAT and CDR2 FNYEAQ (reference sequence). The variable domain in full, completed from reference TRBV7-7 and TRBJ2-2, reads GAGVSQSPRYKVTKRGQDVTLRCDPISSHATLYWYQQALGQGPEFLTYFNYEAQPDKSGLPSDRFSAERPEGSISTLTIQRTEQRDSAMYRCASSLVGTAQNTGELFFGEGSRLTVL.

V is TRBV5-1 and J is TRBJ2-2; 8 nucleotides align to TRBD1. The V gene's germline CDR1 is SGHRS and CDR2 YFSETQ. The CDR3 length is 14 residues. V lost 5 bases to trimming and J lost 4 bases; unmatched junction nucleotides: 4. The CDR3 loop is CASRRTGSTGELFF. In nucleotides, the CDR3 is TGCGCCAGCAGAAGGACAGGGAGCACCGGGGAGCTGTTTTTT.

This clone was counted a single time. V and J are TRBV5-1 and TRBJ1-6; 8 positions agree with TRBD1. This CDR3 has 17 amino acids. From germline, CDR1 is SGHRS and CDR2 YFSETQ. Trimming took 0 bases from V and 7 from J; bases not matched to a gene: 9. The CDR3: CASSLATGDSLNSPLHF. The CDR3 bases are TGCGCCAGCAGCTTGGCGACAGGGGATAGTTTGAATTCACCCCTCCACTTT.

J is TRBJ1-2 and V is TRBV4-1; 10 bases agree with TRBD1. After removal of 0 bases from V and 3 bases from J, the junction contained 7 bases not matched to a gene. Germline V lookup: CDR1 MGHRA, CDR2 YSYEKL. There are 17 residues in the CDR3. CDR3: CASSQDGTGDGYYGYTF. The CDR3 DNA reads TGCGCCAGCAGCCAAGACGGGACAGGGGATGGGTACTATGGCTACACCTTC.

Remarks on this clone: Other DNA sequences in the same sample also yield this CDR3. CDR3 residues: CASSLAGQGAYEQYF. DNA of the CDR3: TGCGCCAGCAGCTTGGCGGGGCAGGGGGCCTACGAGCAGTACTTC. The chain has TRBV5-1 and TRBJ2-7; TRBD1 aligns across 7 bases. This CDR3 has 15 amino acids. Germline CDR1 SGHRS, CDR2 YFSETQ. V trimming: 0 bases; J trimming: 2 bases; junction bases outside the gene matches: 5.

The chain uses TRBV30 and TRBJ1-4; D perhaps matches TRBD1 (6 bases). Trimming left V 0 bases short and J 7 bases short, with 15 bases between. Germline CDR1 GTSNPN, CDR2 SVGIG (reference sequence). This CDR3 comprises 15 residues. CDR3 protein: CAWSVGTTDTEKLFF. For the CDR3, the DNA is TGTGCCTGGAGTGTTGGGACAACTGATACTGAAAAACTGTTTTTT.

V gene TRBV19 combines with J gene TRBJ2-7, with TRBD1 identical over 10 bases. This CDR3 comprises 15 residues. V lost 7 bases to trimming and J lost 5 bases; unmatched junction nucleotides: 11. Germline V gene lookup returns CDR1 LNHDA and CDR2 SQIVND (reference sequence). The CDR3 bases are TGTGCCAGTAAGGCGGGACAGGGGAATAACGACGAGCAGTACTTC. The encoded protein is CASKAGQGNNDEQYF.

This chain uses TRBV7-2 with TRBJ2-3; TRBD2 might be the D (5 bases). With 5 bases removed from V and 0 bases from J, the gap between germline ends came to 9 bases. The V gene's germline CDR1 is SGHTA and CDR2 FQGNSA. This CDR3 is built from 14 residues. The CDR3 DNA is TGTGCCAGCAGCCCCGGACTTAGCACAGATACGCAGTATTTT. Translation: CASSPGLSTDTQYF.

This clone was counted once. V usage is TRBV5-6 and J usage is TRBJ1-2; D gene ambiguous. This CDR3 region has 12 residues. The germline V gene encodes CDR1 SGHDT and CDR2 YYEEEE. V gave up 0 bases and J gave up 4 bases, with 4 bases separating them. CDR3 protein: CASSLASYGYTF. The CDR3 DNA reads TGTGCCAGCAGCTTGGCCAGCTATGGCTACACCTTC.

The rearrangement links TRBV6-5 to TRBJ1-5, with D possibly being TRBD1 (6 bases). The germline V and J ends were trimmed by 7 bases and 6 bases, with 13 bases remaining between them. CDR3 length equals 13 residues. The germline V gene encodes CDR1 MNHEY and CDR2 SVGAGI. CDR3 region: CASTTEQGQPQHF. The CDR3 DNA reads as TGTGCCAGCACCACGGAACAGGGTCAGCCCCAGCATTTT.

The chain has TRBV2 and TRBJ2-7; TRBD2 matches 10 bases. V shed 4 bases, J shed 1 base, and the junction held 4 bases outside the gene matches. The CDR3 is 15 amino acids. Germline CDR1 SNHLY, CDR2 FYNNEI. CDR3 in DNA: TGTGCCAGCAGTGTTGTAGCGGGGGGATCCTACGAGCAGTACTTC. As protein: CASSVVAGGSYEQYF.

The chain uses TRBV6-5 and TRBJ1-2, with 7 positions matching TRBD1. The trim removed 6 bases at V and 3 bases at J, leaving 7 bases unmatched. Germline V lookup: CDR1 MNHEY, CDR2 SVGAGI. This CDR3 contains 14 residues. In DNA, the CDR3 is TGTGCCAGCAGGTCCCGGGACAGCTACTATGGCTACACCTTC. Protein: CASRSRDSYYGYTF.

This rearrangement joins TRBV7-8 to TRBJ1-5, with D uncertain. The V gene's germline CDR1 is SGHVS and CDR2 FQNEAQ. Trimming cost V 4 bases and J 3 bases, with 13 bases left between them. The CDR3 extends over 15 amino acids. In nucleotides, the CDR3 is TGTGCCAGCAGCTCCTTTGGCGGGGACAATCAGCCCCAGCATTTT. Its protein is CASSSFGGDNQPQHF.

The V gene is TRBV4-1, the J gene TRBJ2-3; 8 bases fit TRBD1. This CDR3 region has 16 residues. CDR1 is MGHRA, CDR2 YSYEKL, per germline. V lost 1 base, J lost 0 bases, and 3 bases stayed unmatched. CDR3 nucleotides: TGCGCCAGCAGCCAAGGAACAGGGGGAAGCACAGATACGCAGTATTTT. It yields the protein CASSQGTGGSTDTQYF.

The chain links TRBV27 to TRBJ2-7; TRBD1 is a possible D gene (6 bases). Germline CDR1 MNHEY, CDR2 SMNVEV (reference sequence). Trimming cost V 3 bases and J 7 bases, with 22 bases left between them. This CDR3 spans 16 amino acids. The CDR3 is CASSFGASRTEREQYF. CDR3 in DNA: TGTGCCAGCAGTTTCGGCGCTAGTCGGACAGAGCGGGAGCAGTACTTC.

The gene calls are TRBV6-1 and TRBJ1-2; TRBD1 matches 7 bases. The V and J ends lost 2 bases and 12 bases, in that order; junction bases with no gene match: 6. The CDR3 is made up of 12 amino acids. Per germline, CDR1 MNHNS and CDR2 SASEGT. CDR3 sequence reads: CASSEFRQGDTF. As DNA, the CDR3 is TGTGCCAGCAGTGAATTTAGACAGGGCGACACCTTC.

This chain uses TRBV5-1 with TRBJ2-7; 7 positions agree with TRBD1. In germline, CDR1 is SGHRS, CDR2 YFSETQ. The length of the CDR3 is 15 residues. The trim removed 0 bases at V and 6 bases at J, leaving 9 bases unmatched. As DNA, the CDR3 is TGCGCCAGCAGCTTGGAGGGGGCCACCGTCGGCGAGCAGTACTTC. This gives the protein CASSLEGATVGEQYF.

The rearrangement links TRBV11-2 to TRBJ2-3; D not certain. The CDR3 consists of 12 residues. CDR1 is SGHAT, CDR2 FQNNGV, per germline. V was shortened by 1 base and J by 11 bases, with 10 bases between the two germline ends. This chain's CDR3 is CASSLAVEEQYF. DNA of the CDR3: TGTGCCAGCAGCTTAGCGGTTGAGGAGCAGTATTTT. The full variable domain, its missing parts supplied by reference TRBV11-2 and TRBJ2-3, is EAGVAQSPRYKIIEKRQSVAFWCNPISGHATLYWYQQILGQGPKLLIQFQNNGVVDDSQLPKDRFSAERLKGVDSTLKIQPAKLEDSAVYLCASSLAVEEQYFGPGTRLTVL.

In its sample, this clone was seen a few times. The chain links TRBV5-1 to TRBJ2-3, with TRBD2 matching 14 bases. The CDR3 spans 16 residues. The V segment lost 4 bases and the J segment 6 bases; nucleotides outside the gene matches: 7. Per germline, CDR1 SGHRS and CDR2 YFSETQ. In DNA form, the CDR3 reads TGCGCCAGCAGCACGGGGACTAGCGGGGGTGGGGATACGCAGTATTTT. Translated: CASSTGTSGGGDTQYF.